Following are 20 T cell receptor beta chains from one sample sequenced in a study of blood T cell repertoires in COVID-19. Profiled with immunoSEQ multiplex PCR; TCRdb holds only in-frame clones, not every one. Among 250,000 to 300,000 clones listed, approximately 86% were seen once. The sequencing sample was made of peripheral blood. The receptors were gathered from a woman aged 55-70 years with COVID-19, enrolled during active disease.

This chain links TRBV6-2 or TRBV6-3 with TRBJ1-3; D gene uncertain. From germline, CDR1 is MNHEY and CDR2 SVGEGT. The V gene lost 0 bases and the J gene lost 4 bases, with 7 bases spanning the gap. The CDR3 is made up of 14 amino acids. CDR3 bases: TGTGCCAGCAGTTACTCGAGAGGAGGAAACACCATATATTTT. It encodes CASSYSRGGNTIYF.

This chain joins TRBV15 and TRBJ2-7; D ambiguous. The germline V gene has CDR1 LNHNV and CDR2 YYDKDF (reference sequence). The CDR3 sequence is 14 residues long. The V gene lost 1 base and the J gene lost 3 bases, with 10 bases spanning the gap. In DNA form, the CDR3 reads TGTGCCACCAGCAGAGGAACGAGGAACTACGAGCAGTACTTC. Translating it yields CATSRGTRNYEQYF. Looking up the rest from reference TRBV15 and TRBJ2-7 gives the full variable domain: DAMVIQNPRYQVTQFGKPVTLSCSQTLNHNVMYWYQQKSSQAPKLLFHYYDKDFNNEADTPDNFQSRRPNTSFCFLDIRSPGLGDTAMYLCATSRGTRNYEQYFGPGTRLTVT.

The rearrangement uses TRBV6-8 and TRBJ2-3; the match to TRBD2 covers 8 bases. Germline assignment: CDR1 MNHGY and CDR2 SAAAGT. The CDR3 runs to 17 residues. The ends lost 4 bases at V and 2 bases at J; junction bases unmatched: 11. CDR3 amino acids: CASSWGWSGGTTDTQYF. In DNA, the CDR3 is TGTGCCAGCAGTTGGGGTTGGAGCGGGGGTACCACAGATACGCAGTATTTT.

The chain is built from TRBV21-1 and TRBJ1-1; the table gives TRBD1 as D, unverified against the DNA. TRBV21-1 corresponds to a pseudogene. The length of the CDR3 is 17 residues. In DNA form, the CDR3 reads TGTGCCAGCAGCAAATTGAAGGACAGGAACGCGGACACTGAAGCTTTCTTT. This codes for CASSKLKDRNADTEAFF.

The J gene is TRBJ2-7, the V gene TRBV28, with D tentatively TRBD2 (6 bases). The CDR3 runs 15 residues. Germline CDR1 and CDR2: MDHEN and SYDVKM. Deletions cut 3 bases from V and 2 bases from J, with 14 bases between. This CDR3 is CASSLRTGATYEQYF. Here the CDR3 DNA reads TGTGCCAGCAGTTTGCGGACGGGAGCCACCTACGAGCAGTACTTC.

V is TRBV6-1 and J is TRBJ1-5; D is undetermined. This CDR3 spans 11 amino acids. Germline V lookup: CDR1 MNHNS, CDR2 SASEGT. Between the trimmed V and J ends, which lost 2 bases and 9 bases, there was a span of 5 bases. Here the CDR3 DNA reads TGTGCCAGCAGTGAACGAGGGCCCCAGCATTTT. Protein product: CASSERGPQHF.

The chain is built from TRBV5-1 and TRBJ2-1; TRBD2 aligns across 8 bases. V was clipped by 6 bases and J by 0 bases; unmatched bases: 8. The germline CDR1 and CDR2 sequences are SGHRS and YFSETQ. The CDR3 extends over 16 amino acids. The CDR3, as DNA: TGCGCCAGCACCCTGTCGGGGGGGCCCTCCTACAATGAGCAGTTCTTC. It codes for CASTLSGGPSYNEQFF. Complete variable domain (other parts from reference TRBV5-1 and TRBJ2-1): KAGVTQTPRYLIKTRGQQVTLSCSPISGHRSVSWYQQTPGQGLQFLFEYFSETQRNKGNFPGRFSGRQFSNSRSEMNVSTLELGDSALYLCASTLSGGPSYNEQFFGPGTRLTVL.

V and J are TRBV30 and TRBJ1-1, with TRBD1 matching over 10 bases. Germline-derived CDR1 and CDR2 are GTSNPN and SVGIG (reference sequence). With 4 bases clipped from V and 5 bases from J, the junction kept 4 bases outside the gene matches. This CDR3 has 13 amino acids. The CDR3 sequence is CAWISDRGTEAFF. CDR3 coding DNA: TGTGCCTGGATATCGGACAGGGGGACTGAAGCTTTCTTT.

The chain uses TRBV4-2 and TRBJ1-1, with D tentatively TRBD1 (6 bases). The CDR3 covers 15 residues. V was clipped by 3 bases and J by 0 bases, with 11 bases between them. The germline V gene encodes CDR1 LGHNA and CDR2 YNFKEQ. Here the CDR3 DNA reads TGTGCCAGCAGCCAGACGACAGGCATGAACACTGAAGCTTTCTTT. Translating it yields CASSQTTGMNTEAFF.

The J gene is TRBJ1-2, the V gene TRBV6-2 or TRBV6-3; D unclear. Trimming took off 4 bases at V and 8 bases at J, with 8 bases between the two ends. Germline CDR1 and CDR2: MNHEY and SVGEGT. The CDR3 is 11 residues long. The CDR3 nucleotides are TGTGCCAGCAGTTTAGCTGTCGGCTACACCTTC. Translating it yields CASSLAVGYTF.

This clone occurred a few times. The chain has TRBV2 and TRBJ1-5; 9 bases align to TRBD1. Germline CDR1 is SNHLY and CDR2 is FYNNEI. V lost 3 bases, J lost 1 base, and 10 bases stayed unmatched. This CDR3 contains 18 residues. In DNA, the CDR3 is TGTGCCAGCAGTGATAACCGGTGGGACAGGGTGAGCAATCAGCCCCAGCATTTT. Translating gives CASSDNRWDRVSNQPQHF.

The rearrangement joins TRBV28 to TRBJ2-1; no clear D gene. The V gene lost 7 bases and the J gene lost 0 bases, with 13 bases spanning the gap. Per germline, CDR1 MDHEN and CDR2 SYDVKM. CDR3 length: 15 amino acids. The CDR3 DNA reads as TGTGCCAGCACCGCAGCAGGTTTCTCCTACAATGAGCAGTTCTTC. Translation gives CASTAAGFSYNEQFF.

The chain combines TRBV5-1 with TRBJ2-3, with D maybe TRBD2 (6 bases). Trimming took 3 bases from V and 4 from J, leaving 15 bases between them. This CDR3 has 15 amino acids. CDR1 is SGHRS and CDR2 is YFSETQ in the germline V gene. In DNA, the CDR3 is TGCGCCAGCAGCTCGGGACTTGCCGCTGCAGATACGCAGTATTTT. It yields the protein CASSSGLAAADTQYF.

The chain combines TRBV5-5 with TRBJ2-3; TRBD1 is a possible D gene (5 bases). The CDR3 loop spans 16 amino acids. CDR1 and CDR2 from the germline V gene are SGHKS and YYEKEE (reference sequence). V shed 4 bases and J shed 0 bases, with 15 bases lying between them. CDR3 nucleotides: TGTGCCAGCAGCGTCGGACAAGGAGTTAGCACAGATACGCAGTATTTT. Translated, it gives CASSVGQGVSTDTQYF.

This chain connects TRBV25-1 to TRBJ1-2; 9 nucleotides align to TRBD1. V was pared by 4 bases and J by 4 bases, with 13 bases of the junction left unmatched. This CDR3 spans 17 amino acids. Germline V gene lookup returns CDR1 MGHDK and CDR2 SYGVNS. Written as DNA, the CDR3 is TGTGCCAGCAGTGCGCTCGGGACAGGGTTTGGGGGCTATGGCTACACCTTC. Translated, it gives CASSALGTGFGGYGYTF.

V and J are TRBV9 and TRBJ2-1, with TRBD2 identical over 13 bases. The germline CDR1 and CDR2 sequences are SGDLS and YYNGEE. The CDR3 runs 16 residues. V dropped 4 bases and J dropped 8; count of bases not matched to a gene: 9. The CDR3 loop is CASSPLGLAGVDEQFF. The DNA of the CDR3 is TGTGCCAGCAGCCCCCTCGGACTAGCGGGAGTGGATGAGCAGTTCTTC.

This chain uses TRBV28 with TRBJ2-3; unclear D gene. The CDR3 totals 15 residues. The ends were cut back, 4 bases at V and 3 bases at J, with 14 bases in the middle. Germline lookup yields CDR1 MDHEN and CDR2 SYDVKM. The CDR3, as DNA: TGTGCCAGCAGTTCCAACCGTCCTAGGACAGATACGCAGTATTTT. This encodes CASSSNRPRTDTQYF.

The count of this clone is one. The J gene is TRBJ2-1, the V gene TRBV28; TRBD2 matches 12 bases. Per germline, CDR1 MDHEN and CDR2 SYDVKM. This CDR3 region has 16 residues. V shed 4 bases and J 8 bases; nucleotides not matched to a gene: 9. CDR3 residues: CASSSVTSGRLYEQFF. CDR3 bases: TGTGCCAGCAGTTCCGTAACTAGCGGGAGGTTGTATGAGCAGTTCTTC. The whole variable domain, remainder taken from reference TRBV28 and TRBJ2-1, is DVKVTQSSRYLVKRTGEKVFLECVQDMDHENMFWYRQDPGLGLRLIYFSYDVKMKEKGDIPEGYSVSREKKERFSLILESASTNQTSMYLCASSSVTSGRLYEQFFGPGTRLTVL.

The chain is built from TRBV19 and TRBJ2-1, with TRBD1 as a possible D gene (5 bases). CDR1 is LNHDA and CDR2 is SQIVND in the germline V gene (reference sequence). This CDR3 has 18 residues. The V end lost 6 bases, the J end lost 0 bases, and 21 bases lay between the germline ends. The CDR3 DNA sequence: TGTGCCAGTAGAACCCTCCCTGGGGCCGCTAGCTCCTACAATGAGCAGTTCTTC. Protein product: CASRTLPGAASSYNEQFF.

V usage is TRBV13 and J usage is TRBJ1-2; TRBD1 agrees at 9 bases. The germline V gene has CDR1 PRHDT and CDR2 FYEKMQ (reference sequence). This CDR3 spans 14 amino acids. The J segment lost 7 bases and the V segment lost 9 bases, leaving 12 bases of the junction unmatched. CDR3 region: CASDRDREGSGYTF. The CDR3 DNA is TGTGCCAGTGACCGGGACAGGGAAGGTAGTGGCTACACCTTC.